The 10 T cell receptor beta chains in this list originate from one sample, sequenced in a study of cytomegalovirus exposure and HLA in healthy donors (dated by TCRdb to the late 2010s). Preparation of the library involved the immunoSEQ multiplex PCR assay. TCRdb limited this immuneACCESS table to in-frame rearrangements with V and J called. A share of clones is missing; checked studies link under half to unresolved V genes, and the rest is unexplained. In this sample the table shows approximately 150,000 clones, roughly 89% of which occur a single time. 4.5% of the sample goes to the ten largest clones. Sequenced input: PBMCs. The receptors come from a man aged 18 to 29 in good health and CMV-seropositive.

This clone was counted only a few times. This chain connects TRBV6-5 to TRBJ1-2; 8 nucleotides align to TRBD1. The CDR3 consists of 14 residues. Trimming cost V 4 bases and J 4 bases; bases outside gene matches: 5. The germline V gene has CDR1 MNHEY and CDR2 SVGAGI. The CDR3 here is CASSSGQGVYGYTF. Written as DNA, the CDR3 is TGTGCCAGCAGTTCCGGACAGGGAGTCTATGGCTACACCTTC.

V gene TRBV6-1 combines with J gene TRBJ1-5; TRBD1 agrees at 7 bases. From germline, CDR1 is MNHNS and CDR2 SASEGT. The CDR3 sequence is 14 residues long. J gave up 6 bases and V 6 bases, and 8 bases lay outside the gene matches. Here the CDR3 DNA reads TGTGCCAGCAGCCGACAGGGAAGGAGTCAGCCCCAGCATTTT. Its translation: CASSRQGRSQPQHF.

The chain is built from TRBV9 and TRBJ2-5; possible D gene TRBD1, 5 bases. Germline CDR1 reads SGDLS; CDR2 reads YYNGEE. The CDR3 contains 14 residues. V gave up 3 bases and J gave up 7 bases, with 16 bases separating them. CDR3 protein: CASSERQAQGTQYF. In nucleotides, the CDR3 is TGTGCCAGCAGCGAGAGGCAGGCCCAGGGGACCCAGTACTTC.

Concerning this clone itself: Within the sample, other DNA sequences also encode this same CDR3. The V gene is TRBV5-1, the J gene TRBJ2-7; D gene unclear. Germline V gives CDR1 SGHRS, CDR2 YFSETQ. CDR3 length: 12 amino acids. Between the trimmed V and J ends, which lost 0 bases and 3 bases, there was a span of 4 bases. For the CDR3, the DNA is TGCGCCAGCAGCTTGGGAGGCTACGAGCAGTACTTC. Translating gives CASSLGGYEQYF.

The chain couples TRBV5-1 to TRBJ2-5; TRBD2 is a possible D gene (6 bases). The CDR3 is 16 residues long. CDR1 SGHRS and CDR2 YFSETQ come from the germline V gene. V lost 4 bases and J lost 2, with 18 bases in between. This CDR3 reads CASSPDGGALQETQYF. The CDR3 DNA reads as TGCGCCAGCAGCCCGGACGGAGGGGCGTTACAAGAGACCCAGTACTTC.

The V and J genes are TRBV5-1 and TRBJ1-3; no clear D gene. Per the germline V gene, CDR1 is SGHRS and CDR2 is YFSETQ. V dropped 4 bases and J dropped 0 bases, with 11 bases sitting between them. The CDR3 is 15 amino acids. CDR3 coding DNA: TGCGCCAGCAGCCTGGACGGTAGCTCTGGAAACACCATATATTTT. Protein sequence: CASSLDGSSGNTIYF.

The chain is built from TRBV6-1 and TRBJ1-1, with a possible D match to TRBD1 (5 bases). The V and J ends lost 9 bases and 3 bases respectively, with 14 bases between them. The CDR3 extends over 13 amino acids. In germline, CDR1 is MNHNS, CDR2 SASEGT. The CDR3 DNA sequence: TGTGCCAGTCGGGGGGTTATAGACACTGAAGCTTTCTTT. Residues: CASRGVIDTEAFF.

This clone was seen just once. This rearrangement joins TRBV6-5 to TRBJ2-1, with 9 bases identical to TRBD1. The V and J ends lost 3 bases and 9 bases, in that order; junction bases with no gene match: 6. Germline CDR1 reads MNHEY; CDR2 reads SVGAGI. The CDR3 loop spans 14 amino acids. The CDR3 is CASSYRTGGTEQFF. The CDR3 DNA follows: TGTGCCAGCAGTTATCGTACAGGGGGCACTGAGCAGTTCTTC.

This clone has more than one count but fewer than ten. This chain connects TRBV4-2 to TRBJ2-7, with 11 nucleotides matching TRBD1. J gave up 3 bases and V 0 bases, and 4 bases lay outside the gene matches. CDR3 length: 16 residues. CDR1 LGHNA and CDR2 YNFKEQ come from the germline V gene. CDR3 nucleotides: TGTGCCAGCAGCCAAGACCGGGGGACAGGGGGCTACGAGCAGTACTTC. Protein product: CASSQDRGTGGYEQYF.

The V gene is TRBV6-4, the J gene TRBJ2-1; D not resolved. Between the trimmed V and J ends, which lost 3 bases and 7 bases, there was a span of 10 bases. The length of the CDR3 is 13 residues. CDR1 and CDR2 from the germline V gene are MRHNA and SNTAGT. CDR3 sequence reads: CASSEGMRNEQFF. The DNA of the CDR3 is TGTGCCAGCAGTGAAGGAATGAGGAATGAGCAGTTCTTC.